This TCR beta chain was sequenced in a study of cytomegalovirus exposure and HLA in healthy donors. Findings and limits, study-wide: In vitro assays verified that three CMV-associated chains recognized CMV antigens specifically. Most subjects had HLA-A and HLA-B alleles reportedly predicted accurately by TCR beta sequences. TRBV6-2, TRBV6-3 and other indistinguishable V segments were excluded. Later on, a genetic analysis was performed. It linked a missense variant in DCLRE1C with V- and J-gene trimming of TCR beta.

Details on this clone: Its antigen is still unknown.

Per the germline V gene, CDR1 is LNHNV and CDR2 is YYDKDF (reference sequence). The CDR3 covers 13 residues. Trimming shortened V by 1 base and J by 3 bases, and 6 bases separated the two germline ends. Both 60 Vbeta primers and 13 Jbeta primers went into the PCR. TCRdb's copy holds only in-frame clones and misses some; the assay was immunoSEQ multiplex PCR. The table records some 110,000 clones, roughly 74% of them present only once. The clonotype comes from a woman in her fifties or sixties in good health and CMV-seropositive. The J gene is TRBJ1-1, the V gene TRBV15; D gene ambiguous. Sample: PBMCs. CDR3 nucleotide sequence: TGTGCCACCAGCAGAGGGAGGTACACTGAAGCTTTCTTT. The encoded protein is CATSRGRYTEAFF.